These 13 T cell receptor beta chains share one sample of origin, sequenced in a study of blood T cell repertoires in COVID-19. Assay used: immunoSEQ multiplex PCR; TCRdb lists only in-frame clones, some missing. In the table there are 150,000 to 200,000 clones, roughly 77% of which are singletons. Sequenced: peripheral blood. These receptors were taken from a woman older than 75 with COVID-19, enrolled during active disease.

J is TRBJ2-1 and V is TRBV7-9, with D perhaps TRBD2 (5 bases). Trimming removed 6 bases from V and 0 bases from J, with 15 bases in between. The CDR3 is 16 amino acids. Germline V gene data show CDR1 as SEHNR and CDR2 as FQNEAQ (reference sequence). In DNA form, the CDR3 reads TGTGCCAGCAGTCGGATGACTGGGAGCTCCTACAATGAGCAGTTCTTC. This codes for CASSRMTGSSYNEQFF.

This clone was observed a single time. The chain joins TRBV27 to TRBJ2-7; 10 positions match TRBD2. J gave up 3 bases and V 6 bases, and 5 bases lay outside the gene matches. Germline V gene sequence: CDR1 MNHEY, CDR2 SMNVEV (reference sequence). The CDR3 totals 14 residues. The CDR3 DNA reads as TGTGCCAGCAGATTAAGACTAGCGGGCTACGAGCAGTACTTC. Translated: CASRLRLAGYEQYF.

The gene calls are TRBV12-5 and TRBJ2-2, with D tentatively TRBD1 (5 bases). This CDR3 region has 15 residues. Deletions cut 6 bases from V and 1 base from J, with 12 bases between. The germline CDR1 and CDR2 sequences are LGHNT and FRNRAP. This CDR3 reads CASGPPTGNTGELFF. The CDR3 nucleotides are TGTGCTAGTGGACCCCCAACAGGGAACACCGGGGAGCTGTTTTTT.

This clone was counted between two and nine times. The rearrangement links TRBV6-2 or TRBV6-3 to TRBJ1-1; unclear D gene. Looked up from germline, CDR1 is MNHEY and CDR2 is SVGEGT. The CDR3 spans 14 residues. V was shortened by 5 bases and J by 4 bases, with 14 bases between the two germline ends. The CDR3 reads CASSNNGAFTEAFF. The CDR3 bases are TGTGCCAGCAGTAATAACGGAGCTTTCACTGAAGCTTTCTTT.

The chain joins TRBV4-3 to TRBJ2-7, with 7 bases aligning to TRBD1. Trimming cost V 4 bases and J 3 bases; bases outside gene matches: 12. CDR1 and CDR2 (germline): LGHNA, YSLEER. CDR3 length: 16 amino acids. The CDR3: CASSPEVGTAVYEQYF. CDR3 sequence (DNA): TGCGCCAGCAGCCCAGAGGTAGGGACAGCGGTCTACGAGCAGTACTTC.

This rearrangement joins TRBV2 to TRBJ1-2; 9 bases agree with TRBD1. This CDR3 contains 15 residues. J was trimmed by 6 bases and V by 0 bases; bases with no gene match: 5. Germline assignment: CDR1 SNHLY and CDR2 FYNNEI. The CDR3 is CASSEAGQGIDGYTF. The CDR3 DNA sequence: TGTGCCAGCAGTGAAGCGGGACAGGGAATCGATGGCTACACCTTC.

This chain joins TRBV5-1 and TRBJ2-1; 9 bases align to TRBD2. This CDR3 is built from 15 residues. Germline CDR1 SGHRS, CDR2 YFSETQ. Unmatched junction bases numbered 8, after V lost 2 bases and J lost 8 bases. The CDR3: CASSLVPGLADEQFF. DNA for the CDR3: TGCGCCAGCAGCTTAGTACCGGGACTAGCCGATGAGCAGTTCTTC.

The chain is built from TRBV27 and TRBJ2-1; TRBD2 is a possible D gene (6 bases). The CDR3 totals 18 residues. Germline CDR1 reads MNHEY; CDR2 reads SMNVEV (reference sequence). V lost 0 bases, J lost 1 base, and 16 bases lay in between. Written as DNA, the CDR3 is TGTGCCAGCAGTTTATCGAGGAGGGGCAGGTTATCCTACAATGAGCAGTTCTTC. Its protein product is CASSLSRRGRLSYNEQFF.

The V and J genes are TRBV12-3 or TRBV12-4 and TRBJ1-2; 11 positions agree with TRBD1. The CDR3 spans 13 residues. V was clipped by 8 bases and J by 7 bases; unmatched bases: 6. In DNA, the CDR3 is TGTGCCAGCGCCTGGGGGACAGGGGGTGGCTACACCTTC. Its protein product is CASAWGTGGGYTF.

The chain recombines TRBV5-1 with TRBJ2-5, with 11 bases identical to TRBD2. Trimming cost V 0 bases and J 5 bases; bases outside gene matches: 3. This CDR3 comprises 15 residues. Germline lookup yields CDR1 SGHRS and CDR2 YFSETQ. DNA of the CDR3: TGCGCCAGCAGCTTGGTACTAGCGGGAGATGAGACCCAGTACTTC. It is translated as CASSLVLAGDETQYF.

In its sample, this clone was seen once. One junction end does not reproduce the germline sequence, and a read error may be involved. The chain recombines TRBV2 with TRBJ2-1; weak D call: TRBD2 (6 bases). This CDR3 is built from 12 residues. Germline CDR1 SNHLY, CDR2 FYNNEI. This chain's CDR3 is CASLGWGDHRVF. The DNA for the CDR3 is TGTGCCAGCCTGGGATGGGGGGACCACCGCGTCTTC. The full variable domain, completed using reference TRBV2 and TRBJ2-1, is EPEVTQTPSHQVTQMGQEVILRCVPISNHLYFYWYRQILGQKVEFLVSFYNNEISEKSEIFDDQFSVERPDGSNFTLKIRSTKLEDSAMYFCASLGWGDHRVFGPGTRLTVL.

In nucleotides, the CDR3 is TGTGCCAGCCTAGAACTATTCACAGATACGCAGTATTTT. Protein sequence: CASLELFTDTQYF. The chain carries TRBV6-5 and TRBJ2-3; no reliable D call. Germline V gene lookup returns CDR1 MNHEY and CDR2 SVGAGI. This CDR3 comprises 13 residues. Deletions cut 8 bases from V and 2 bases from J, with 11 bases between.

The CDR3 reads CASSPGGAGANVLTF. CDR3 bases: TGTGCCAGCAGCCCCGGGGGGGCTGGGGCCAACGTCCTGACTTTC. The genes are TRBV7-9 and TRBJ2-6; 8 bases map to TRBD2. The V gene's germline CDR1 is SEHNR and CDR2 FQNEAQ (reference sequence). V dropped 5 bases and J dropped 2; count of bases not matched to a gene: 2. The length of the CDR3 is 15 residues.